Detailed here is one T cell receptor (beta chain). Treatment here: oral pan-JAK inhibitor, 5-10 mg twice daily. In each case, RNA was isolated and then reverse transcribed into cDNA as the sequencing template. Sequencing used immunoSEQ multiplex PCR; TCRdb keeps in-frame clones, though not all of them. The sample holds about 280,000 clones, more than 45% seen once. The data were obtained in a study of CD8+ T cells in alopecia areata. The CDR3 runs 13 residues. Looked up from germline, CDR1 is SQVTM and CDR2 is ANQGSEA. V lost 6 bases, J lost 3 bases, and 12 bases lay in between. The source of this sequence is a human donor with alopecia areata. This chain links TRBV29-1 with TRBJ2-4; no reliable D call. This specimen consisted of CD4+ T cells sorted from blood, obtained at week 24, from a patient treated with tofacitinib. The CDR3 loop is CSVGRRFKNIQYF. The CDR3 DNA reads TGCAGCGTGGGAAGGCGGTTCAAAAACATTCAGTACTTC.